Listed here are 30 T cell receptor beta chains from one sample, sequenced in a study of blood T cell repertoires in COVID-19. The repertoire was sequenced with immunoSEQ multiplex PCR; TCRdb's copy has only in-frame clones and lacks some. The sample lists around 230,000 clones, around 80% occurring once. The sequenced sample was peripheral blood. The receptor set was obtained from a middle-aged man who had recovered from COVID-19.

The chain is built from TRBV6-4 and TRBJ1-1, with 9 nucleotides matching TRBD1. This CDR3 is built from 13 residues. The V segment lost 1 base and the J segment 9 bases; nucleotides outside the gene matches: 3. Germline CDR1 MRHNA, CDR2 SNTAGT. CDR3 loop: CASSDFDRGKAFF. The CDR3 DNA reads TGTGCCAGCAGTGACTTCGACAGGGGGAAAGCTTTCTTT.

This clone was found once. The rearrangement joins TRBV30 to TRBJ2-2, with 8 bases matching TRBD1. This CDR3 contains 17 residues. From germline, CDR1 is GTSNPN and CDR2 SVGIG (reference sequence). The ends lost 3 bases at V and 6 bases at J; junction bases unmatched: 15. CDR3 region: CAWRLVQGALLPGELFF. The CDR3 DNA follows: TGTGCCTGGAGACTCGTGCAGGGGGCACTTCTCCCCGGGGAGCTGTTTTTT.

This chain links TRBV18 with TRBJ1-5, with D possibly matching TRBD1 (5 bases). The CDR3 spans 16 residues. The germline V gene has CDR1 KGHSH and CDR2 LQKENI. V lost 0 bases, J lost 9 bases, and 18 bases lay in between. This CDR3 is CASSPPKGRRGGPQHF. The CDR3 DNA sequence: TGTGCCAGCTCACCACCTAAAGGGCGCCGGGGGGGGCCCCAGCATTTT.

This rearrangement joins TRBV27 to TRBJ1-1; 9 bases align to TRBD1. CDR3 length: 14 residues. The germline CDR1 and CDR2 sequences are MNHEY and SMNVEV (reference sequence). V was clipped by 5 bases and J by 4 bases; unmatched bases: 5. The CDR3 sequence is CASSLLGQGTEAFF. The CDR3, as DNA: TGTGCCAGCAGTCTCCTGGGACAGGGCACTGAAGCTTTCTTT.

The V and J genes are TRBV7-2 and TRBJ2-1; TRBD1 aligns across 7 bases. This CDR3 region has 13 residues. Germline-derived CDR1 and CDR2 are SGHTA and FQGNSA. J gave up 10 bases and V 4 bases, and 7 bases lay outside the gene matches. The CDR3 loop is CASSSNRGNEQFF. DNA for the CDR3: TGTGCCAGCAGCTCAAACAGGGGAAACGAGCAGTTCTTC.

CDR3 in amino acids: CSVRTGTGSPLHF. CDR3 bases: TGCAGCGTAAGGACAGGGACTGGGTCACCCCTCCACTTT. V usage is TRBV29-1 and J usage is TRBJ1-6; 8 bases map to TRBD1. The CDR3 totals 13 residues. Germline CDR1 and CDR2: SQVTM and ANQGSEA. After removal of 6 bases from V and 10 bases from J, the junction contained 8 bases not matched to a gene.

The chain combines TRBV9 with TRBJ2-2; 8 bases are shared with TRBD1. Per germline, CDR1 SGDLS and CDR2 YYNGEE. This CDR3 is built from 18 residues. V trimming: 4 bases; J trimming: 5 bases; junction bases outside the gene matches: 16. The CDR3 loop reads CASSPRGTSGGGTGELFF. For the CDR3, the DNA is TGTGCCAGCAGCCCAAGGGGAACCTCAGGGGGCGGGACCGGGGAGCTGTTTTTT.

CDR3 amino acids: CASSLAESSYEQYF. The CDR3 DNA reads as TGTGCCAGCAGTCTAGCGGAGAGCTCCTACGAGCAGTACTTC. The chain links TRBV7-2 to TRBJ2-7, with 7 bases that match TRBD2. V lost 6 bases to trimming and J lost 0 bases; unmatched junction nucleotides: 5. Germline assignment: CDR1 SGHTA and CDR2 FQGNSA. The CDR3 covers 14 residues. Drawing the rest from reference TRBV7-2 and TRBJ2-7, the complete variable domain is GAGVSQSPSNKVTEKGKDVELRCDPISGHTALYWYRQSLGQGLEFLIYFQGNSAPDKSGLPSDRFSAERTGGSVSTLTIQRTQQEDSAVYLCASSLAESSYEQYFGPGTRLTVT.

This clone was observed a handful of times. The V and J genes are TRBV7-2 and TRBJ1-5; TRBD1 matches 7 bases. In germline, CDR1 is SGHTA, CDR2 FQGNSA. The CDR3 is 17 amino acids. Losses at the gene ends were 1 base for V and 6 bases for J; bases not matched to a gene: 12. CDR3 DNA: TGTGCCAGCAGCTTAGAGGGGGCTGGGCCCTTCGGTCAGCCCCAGCATTTT. Translating gives CASSLEGAGPFGQPQHF.

The genes are TRBV6-2 or TRBV6-3 and TRBJ2-3, with D maybe TRBD2 (6 bases). The CDR3 covers 15 residues. Per the germline V gene, CDR1 is MNHEY and CDR2 is SVGEGT. V dropped 2 bases and J dropped 1 base, with 10 bases sitting between them. The CDR3 loop reads CASSYGRDGTDTQYF. CDR3 DNA sequence: TGTGCCAGCAGTTACGGGCGGGATGGCACAGATACGCAGTATTTT.

This clone occurred a few times. This chain uses TRBV5-6 with TRBJ2-3; D not certain. Germline V lookup: CDR1 SGHDT, CDR2 YYEEEE. Deletions cut 0 bases from V and 2 bases from J, with 10 bases between. The CDR3 is 15 residues long. CDR3 nucleotide sequence: TGTGCCAGCAGCTTGGAGGCACAGATCACAGATACGCAGTATTTT. Translated, it gives CASSLEAQITDTQYF.

V is TRBV9 and J is TRBJ2-7, with 8 positions matching TRBD2. V shed 7 bases and J 0 bases; nucleotides not matched to a gene: 6. The CDR3 loop spans 14 amino acids. Germline-derived CDR1 and CDR2 are SGDLS and YYNGEE. CDR3 DNA sequence: TGTGCCAGCGGACAACTAGCGGCCTCCTACGAGCAGTACTTC. Amino acid sequence: CASGQLAASYEQYF. Full variable domain (outside the CDR3, taken from reference TRBV9 and TRBJ2-7): DSGVTQTPKHLITATGQRVTLRCSPRSGDLSVYWYQQSLDQGLQFLIQYYNGEERAKGNILERFSAQQFPDLHSELNLSSLELGDSALYFCASGQLAASYEQYFGPGTRLTVT.

This clone showed up just once. This sequence joins TRBV5-1 and TRBJ2-3, with TRBD2 matching over 8 bases. The germline V gene has CDR1 SGHRS and CDR2 YFSETQ. With 2 bases clipped from V and 2 bases from J, the junction kept 4 bases outside the gene matches. The CDR3 is 15 residues long. The CDR3 here is CASSFSGDNTDTQYF. The DNA of the CDR3 is TGCGCCAGCAGCTTTAGCGGGGACAACACAGATACGCAGTATTTT. The full variable domain, its missing parts supplied by reference TRBV5-1 and TRBJ2-3, is KAGVTQTPRYLIKTRGQQVTLSCSPISGHRSVSWYQQTPGQGLQFLFEYFSETQRNKGNFPGRFSGRQFSNSRSEMNVSTLELGDSALYLCASSFSGDNTDTQYFGPGTRLTVL.

The chain links TRBV5-1 to TRBJ2-7; a possible D gene is TRBD2 (6 bases). This CDR3 has 15 amino acids. Germline lookup yields CDR1 SGHRS and CDR2 YFSETQ. The V end was cut by 4 bases, the J end by 0 bases, with 14 bases between. DNA of the CDR3: TGCGCCAGCAGCCCCACTAGCCACCCCTCCTACGAGCAGTACTTC. This encodes CASSPTSHPSYEQYF.

The V call is TRBV3-1 (or the pseudogene TRBV3-2), the J call TRBJ2-5, with 10 bases lining up with TRBD2. Germline assignment: CDR1 LGHDT and CDR2 YNNKEL (reference sequence). The CDR3 runs 15 residues. V shed 4 bases and J 2 bases; nucleotides not matched to a gene: 4. CDR3 amino acids: CASSPTSGIQETQYF. CDR3 DNA: TGTGCCAGCAGCCCAACTAGCGGGATACAAGAGACCCAGTACTTC.

On this clone: Other nucleotide sequences from this sample produce the same CDR3. In DNA, the CDR3 is TGTGCCAGCAGCTTAGTTCCAGGGGCCTACGAGCAGTACTTC. Protein product: CASSLVPGAYEQYF. The chain couples TRBV11-2 to TRBJ2-7; maybe TRBD1 (6 bases). V lost 1 base, J lost 2 bases, and 9 bases lay in between. CDR1 and CDR2 from the germline V gene are SGHAT and FQNNGV. The length of the CDR3 is 14 residues.

This clone was seen a handful of times. The CDR3 DNA reads as TGCGCCAGCAGCCGGACTATGAACACCGGGGAGCTGTTTTTT. It is translated as CASSRTMNTGELFF. This chain connects TRBV4-3 to TRBJ2-2; possibly TRBD2 for D (6 bases). Trimming took 4 bases from V and 1 from J, leaving 7 bases between them. From germline, CDR1 is LGHNA and CDR2 YSLEER. The CDR3 length is 14 residues.

The chain links TRBV19 to TRBJ2-1; 8 positions agree with TRBD2. Germline CDR1 reads LNHDA; CDR2 reads SQIVND (reference sequence). Germline trimming cut 8 bases from V and 8 bases from J; bases unmatched to any gene: 8. This CDR3 has 13 amino acids. The CDR3: CASSLAGPDEQFF. Written as DNA, the CDR3 is TGTGCCAGTTCCCTAGCGGGTCCCGATGAGCAGTTCTTC. Drawing the rest from reference TRBV19 and TRBJ2-1, the complete variable domain is DGGITQSPKYLFRKEGQNVTLSCEQNLNHDAMYWYRQDPGQGLRLIYYSQIVNDFQKGDIAEGYSVSREKKESFPLTVTSAQKNPTAFYLCASSLAGPDEQFFGPGTRLTVL.

This chain connects TRBV5-4 to TRBJ1-2; 7 bases agree with TRBD1. This CDR3 contains 14 residues. Looked up from germline, CDR1 is SGHNT and CDR2 is YYREEE (reference sequence). The V segment lost 7 bases and the J segment 2 bases; nucleotides outside the gene matches: 8. The CDR3 is CASHDRDRNYGYTF. The DNA of the CDR3 is TGTGCCAGCCACGATCGGGACAGAAACTATGGCTACACCTTC. Using reference TRBV5-4 and TRBJ1-2 for the parts outside the CDR3, the full variable domain is ETGVTQSPTHLIKTRGQQVTLRCSSQSGHNTVSWYQQALGQGPQFIFQYYREEENGRGNFPPRFSGLQFPNYSSELNVNALELDDSALYLCASHDRDRNYGYTFGSGTRLTVV.

This rearrangement joins TRBV29-1 to TRBJ2-1; no clear D gene. Germline V gene sequence: CDR1 SQVTM, CDR2 ANQGSEA. CDR3 length: 17 amino acids. Trimming removed 7 bases from V and 4 bases from J, with 26 bases in between. The CDR3 sequence is CSARVWALVGKYNEQFF. The CDR3 DNA follows: TGCAGCGCTCGCGTATGGGCCTTGGTGGGTAAATACAATGAGCAGTTCTTC.

The rearrangement uses TRBV12-3 or TRBV12-4 and TRBJ1-2; a possible D gene is TRBD1 (5 bases). Trimming removed 6 bases from V and 4 bases from J, with 12 bases in between. This CDR3 contains 13 residues. This chain's CDR3 is CASSLGASYGYTF. Here the CDR3 DNA reads TGTGCCAGCAGCCTAGGGGCAAGCTATGGCTACACCTTC.

This clone appeared a few times. This sample includes further DNA sequences coding for the same CDR3. The rearrangement joins TRBV20-1 to TRBJ2-1, with TRBD2 matching 8 bases. V lost 3 bases to trimming and J lost 4 bases; unmatched junction nucleotides: 5. Per the germline V gene, CDR1 is DFQATT and CDR2 is SNEGSKA (reference sequence). CDR3 size: 14 residues. The CDR3 is CSASWRGVYNEQFF. The CDR3 DNA reads TGCAGTGCTAGTTGGCGGGGGGTATACAATGAGCAGTTCTTC.

This chain joins TRBV7-9 and TRBJ1-1; D is perhaps TRBD1 (6 bases). Trimming pared 4 bases from V and 5 bases from J, leaving 11 bases between. Germline lookup yields CDR1 SEHNR and CDR2 FQNEAQ (reference sequence). The CDR3 is made up of 13 amino acids. CDR3 amino acids: CASSSSGETEAFF. DNA of the CDR3: TGTGCCAGCAGCTCCTCAGGGGAGACTGAAGCTTTCTTT.

In regard to this clone: A read error may account for a junction end that differs from germline. The chain has TRBV11-3 and TRBJ2-7; 8 bases are shared with TRBD1. Per the germline V gene, CDR1 is SGHNT and CDR2 is YENEEA. The CDR3 extends over 14 amino acids. CDR3 DNA: TGTGCCAACAGCTTAGGACAGGGAGGTCACGAGCAGTACTTC. Translated, it gives CANSLGQGGHEQYF.

The chain joins TRBV18 to TRBJ1-3; D perhaps matches TRBD1 (6 bases). With 3 bases removed from V and 0 bases from J, the gap between germline ends came to 15 bases. CDR3 size: 17 residues. Per the germline V gene, CDR1 is KGHSH and CDR2 is LQKENI. DNA for the CDR3: TGTGCCAGCTCACCGTCACAGGGTGGTAGCTCTGGAAACACCATATATTTT. Protein product: CASSPSQGGSSGNTIYF.

The V call is TRBV19, the J call TRBJ1-1; D may be TRBD1 (6 bases). V lost 5 bases to trimming and J lost 3 bases, with 25 bases between them. Germline assignment: CDR1 LNHDA and CDR2 SQIVND (reference sequence). This CDR3 region has 18 residues. The CDR3: CASSPFIVRAGVDTEAFF. Here the CDR3 DNA reads TGTGCCAGTAGTCCCTTTATAGTCCGGGCAGGGGTGGACACTGAAGCTTTCTTT.

The chain employs TRBV6-5 and TRBJ1-4; no firm D call. The DNA matches TRBJ2-2 better at its end, which makes the J call doubtful. The CDR3 spans 11 residues. Per germline, CDR1 MNHEY and CDR2 SVGAGI. The CDR3, as DNA: TGTGCCAGCAGGAATGACAGGGAGCTGTTTTTT. This sequence encodes CASRNDRELFF.

This chain joins TRBV3-1 (or the pseudogene TRBV3-2) and TRBJ2-1; TRBD2 aligns across 10 bases. Germline CDR1 and CDR2: LGHDT and YNNKEL (reference sequence). The trim removed 4 bases at V and 6 bases at J, leaving 12 bases unmatched. The CDR3 runs 17 residues. CDR3 region: CASSPQLTSGPFNEQFF. Written as DNA, the CDR3 is TGTGCCAGCAGCCCCCAACTGACTAGCGGGCCTTTCAATGAGCAGTTCTTC.

CDR3 protein: CASSQGQGNTIYF. In nucleotides, the CDR3 is TGCGCCAGCAGCCAAGGACAGGGAAACACCATATATTTT. The J gene is TRBJ1-3, the V gene TRBV5-1, with D maybe TRBD1 (6 bases). V lost 4 bases to trimming and J lost 4 bases, with 9 bases between them. Germline V CDR1 and CDR2: SGHRS, YFSETQ. The CDR3 is 13 amino acids.

The chain combines TRBV5-1 with TRBJ1-1, with 9 bases fitting TRBD1. Germline CDR1 and CDR2: SGHRS and YFSETQ. V shed 1 base and J 4 bases; nucleotides not matched to a gene: 5. The CDR3 loop spans 15 amino acids. The CDR3, as DNA: TGCGCCAGCAGCTTGCTACAGGGGGCGCTCACTGAAGCTTTCTTT. Translation: CASSLLQGALTEAFF.